The 27 T cell receptor beta chains in this list originate from one sample, sequenced in a study of blood T cell repertoires in COVID-19. Some clones are missing from TCRdb's copy, which holds only in-frame ones; the method was immunoSEQ multiplex PCR. This table has some 100,000 clones, over 70% appearing once. Sequenced material: peripheral blood. The receptors shown here come from a man aged 55 to 70 with acute or convalescent COVID-19.

V gene TRBV6-5 combines with J gene TRBJ1-4; TRBD1 agrees at 7 bases. CDR1 and CDR2 (germline): MNHEY, SVGAGI. The CDR3 runs 15 residues. After removal of 5 bases from V and 8 bases from J, the junction contained 11 bases not matched to a gene. The CDR3 here is CASSNRDRRPEKLFF. CDR3 bases: TGTGCCAGCAGTAATAGGGACAGACGACCGGAAAAACTGTTTTTT.

The V gene is TRBV12-3 or TRBV12-4, the J gene TRBJ2-3; D possibly corresponds to TRBD1 (7 bases). Trimming took off 3 bases at V and 8 bases at J, with 12 bases between the two ends. The CDR3 covers 13 residues. For the CDR3, the DNA is TGTGCCAGCAGTTTGGTGCAGGGGGGTACGCAGTATTTT. It specifies CASSLVQGGTQYF.

The J gene is TRBJ2-5, the V gene TRBV27; the match to TRBD1 covers 10 bases. V dropped 5 bases and J dropped 3; count of bases not matched to a gene: 9. Germline V CDR1 and CDR2: MNHEY, SMNVEV (reference sequence). This CDR3 is built from 16 residues. CDR3 residues: CASSLSTGTGEETQYF. The CDR3 DNA is TGTGCCAGCAGTCTTTCGACCGGGACAGGGGAAGAGACCCAGTACTTC.

This chain uses TRBV6-4 with TRBJ2-3; 9 nucleotides align to TRBD2. Germline CDR1 reads MRHNA; CDR2 reads SNTAGT. The CDR3 extends over 15 amino acids. V lost 6 bases and J lost 5; bases outside the gene matches: 9. CDR3 sequence: CASSKLGLAGDTQYF. The CDR3 bases are TGTGCCAGCAGCAAGTTGGGACTAGCAGGAGATACGCAGTATTTT.

This chain links TRBV6-1 with TRBJ1-2, with D hard to call. Germline CDR1 MNHNS, CDR2 SASEGT. V lost 2 bases, J lost 4 bases, and 8 bases lay in between. CDR3 size: 13 residues. In DNA, the CDR3 is TGTGCCAGCAGTGAATCGGGGATCTATGGCTACACCTTC. Translating it yields CASSESGIYGYTF.

On this clone itself: This same CDR3 is encoded by further DNA sequences in the sample. The chain carries TRBV5-1 and TRBJ1-5; 9 bases agree with TRBD1. This CDR3 spans 13 amino acids. Looked up from germline, CDR1 is SGHRS and CDR2 is YFSETQ. With V trimmed by 3 bases and J by 6 bases, 1 base remained unmatched. CDR3 sequence (DNA): TGCGCCAGCAGCTCGGACAGGGGTCAGCCCCAGCATTTT. Encoded protein: CASSSDRGQPQHF.

The CDR3 protein is CASSYSTSGRTGYYEQYF. In nucleotides, the CDR3 is TGTGCCAGCAGTTACTCGACTAGCGGGAGGACCGGATACTACGAGCAGTACTTC. This chain connects TRBV6-2 or TRBV6-3 to TRBJ2-7, with TRBD2 identical over 13 bases. Trimming removed 0 bases from V and 3 bases from J; junction bases left unmatched: 8. Per germline, CDR1 MNHEY and CDR2 SVGEGT. There are 18 residues in the CDR3.

This chain links TRBV12-5 with TRBJ1-5, with D maybe TRBD1 (6 bases). Germline assignment: CDR1 LGHNT and CDR2 FRNRAP. The CDR3 is 17 amino acids. Trimming took 0 bases from V and 7 from J, leaving 19 bases between them. The CDR3 sequence is CASGLVPGRGGEQPQHF. The CDR3 region has the DNA TGTGCTAGTGGTTTGGTACCTGGGAGGGGGGGAGAGCAGCCCCAGCATTTT.

The rearrangement uses TRBV6-5 and TRBJ1-5, with TRBD1 matching 7 bases. The germline gives CDR1 MNHEY, CDR2 SVGAGI. Trimming at V came to 5 bases and at J to 7 bases, leaving 11 bases not matched to a gene. This CDR3 spans 15 amino acids. CDR3: CASSPQTGFSQPQHF. DNA for the CDR3: TGTGCCAGCAGTCCACAGACAGGGTTCAGCCAGCCCCAGCATTTT.

This chain uses TRBV6-1 with TRBJ1-2; 7 bases agree with TRBD1. Germline V gene lookup returns CDR1 MNHNS and CDR2 SASEGT. The J segment lost 1 base and the V segment lost 3 bases, leaving 8 bases of the junction unmatched. CDR3 size: 16 residues. CDR3 bases: TGTGCCAGCAGTGAGTCCGGGACAGAATATAACTATGGCTACACCTTC. Translating it yields CASSESGTEYNYGYTF.

The gene calls are TRBV30 and TRBJ2-1, with a possible D match to TRBD1 (5 bases). Looked up from germline, CDR1 is GTSNPN and CDR2 is SVGIG (reference sequence). V was trimmed by 5 bases and J by 3 bases, leaving 14 bases between them. The CDR3 extends over 14 amino acids. The CDR3, as DNA: TGTGCCTGGGTCAGGGAAAACTTCTACAATGAGCAGTTCTTC. Translated, it gives CAWVRENFYNEQFF.

The V and J genes are TRBV28 and TRBJ2-1; 9 bases align to TRBD2. The V and J ends lost 5 bases and 3 bases, in that order; junction bases with no gene match: 5. This CDR3 region has 15 residues. CDR1 is MDHEN, CDR2 SYDVKM, per germline. For the CDR3, the DNA is TGTGCCAGCAGTCTAGCGGGATTAGGCTACAATGAGCAGTTCTTC. It codes for CASSLAGLGYNEQFF.

This clone was observed a few times. The chain joins TRBV5-1 to TRBJ1-2; 7 bases are a match to TRBD1. Germline values: CDR1 SGHRS, CDR2 YFSETQ. J was trimmed by 6 bases and V by 3 bases; bases with no gene match: 11. The length of the CDR3 is 15 residues. The CDR3 protein is CASSSGQDKGDGYTF. CDR3 DNA: TGCGCCAGCAGCTCCGGACAGGATAAAGGAGATGGCTACACCTTC.

The CDR3 sequence: CASSLGQARTDTQYF. The CDR3 DNA reads as TGTGCCAGTAGCCTGGGACAGGCTCGCACAGATACGCAGTATTTT. The chain is built from TRBV19 and TRBJ2-3; TRBD1 matches at 8 bases. Trimming removed 6 bases from V and 1 base from J; junction bases left unmatched: 6. Germline CDR1 is LNHDA and CDR2 is SQIVND (reference sequence). CDR3 length: 15 residues.

This clone was found once. The J gene is TRBJ1-5, the V gene TRBV7-2; 7 bases are shared with TRBD1. This CDR3 spans 16 amino acids. After removal of 3 bases from V and 1 base from J, the junction contained 6 bases not matched to a gene. Germline V gene lookup returns CDR1 SGHTA and CDR2 FQGNSA. CDR3 residues: CASSLTGSGSNQPQHF. The CDR3 DNA sequence: TGTGCCAGCAGCTTGACAGGGTCGGGAAGCAATCAGCCCCAGCATTTT. Together with reference TRBV7-2 and TRBJ1-5, the CDR3 gives the full variable domain: GAGVSQSPSNKVTEKGKDVELRCDPISGHTALYWYRQSLGQGLEFLIYFQGNSAPDKSGLPSDRFSAERTGGSVSTLTIQRTQQEDSAVYLCASSLTGSGSNQPQHFGDGTRLSIL.

V gene TRBV5-6 combines with J gene TRBJ2-5; possible D gene TRBD1, 6 bases. Germline CDR1 and CDR2: SGHDT and YYEEEE. V gave up 4 bases and J gave up 1 base, with 11 bases separating them. CDR3 length: 14 amino acids. CDR3 sequence (DNA): TGTGCCAGCAGCCCCCACAGGGTCCAAGAGACCCAGTACTTC. Encoded protein: CASSPHRVQETQYF.

This clone was counted a few times. The chain has TRBV19 and TRBJ2-5; TRBD2 matches 8 bases. Germline V gene lookup returns CDR1 LNHDA and CDR2 SQIVND (reference sequence). The ends lost 6 bases at V and 2 bases at J; junction bases unmatched: 5. This CDR3 is built from 14 residues. The CDR3 protein is CASSELAEQETQYF. The CDR3 DNA reads TGTGCCAGTAGCGAACTAGCGGAGCAAGAGACCCAGTACTTC.

The chain combines TRBV4-3 with TRBJ2-7; 7 bases match TRBD1. Trimming cost V 3 bases and J 6 bases; bases outside gene matches: 8. CDR3 size: 14 residues. Germline lookup yields CDR1 LGHNA and CDR2 YSLEER. CDR3 coding DNA: TGCGCCAGCAGCCAGGGGGCAGGGGGTAGCGAGCAGTACTTC. It codes for CASSQGAGGSEQYF.

The chain links TRBV5-1 to TRBJ2-6, with D perhaps TRBD1 (5 bases). The CDR3 consists of 16 residues. The germline V gene encodes CDR1 SGHRS and CDR2 YFSETQ. V lost 4 bases and J lost 0, with 11 bases in between. CDR3 in amino acids: CASSVGHSSGANVLTF. As DNA, the CDR3 is TGCGCCAGCAGCGTCGGACACTCCTCTGGGGCCAACGTCCTGACTTTC.

The chain uses TRBV6-2 or TRBV6-3 and TRBJ2-1; TRBD2 aligns across 14 bases. Trimming cost V 4 bases and J 0 bases; bases outside gene matches: 8. CDR3 length equals 19 residues. Looked up from germline, CDR1 is MNHEY and CDR2 is SVGEGT. The CDR3 DNA reads as TGTGCCAGCAGTTCAGTCGGGACTAGCGGGAGTGACTCCTACAATGAGCAGTTCTTC. Amino acids: CASSSVGTSGSDSYNEQFF.

The J gene is TRBJ1-1, the V gene TRBV5-4, with TRBD1 matching 7 bases. The CDR3 totals 14 residues. Germline V CDR1 and CDR2: SGHNT, YYREEE (reference sequence). The ends lost 1 base at V and 6 bases at J; junction bases unmatched: 6. CDR3 coding DNA: TGTGCCAGCAGCTTGAGAGGGGGCATCGCTGAAGCTTTCTTT. This encodes CASSLRGGIAEAFF.

This clone was recorded many times. The chain employs TRBV6-4 and TRBJ2-2; a weak D match, TRBD1 (6 bases). Trimming took off 4 bases at V and 5 bases at J, with 11 bases between the two ends. CDR3 size: 14 residues. The germline V gene encodes CDR1 MRHNA and CDR2 SNTAGT. For the CDR3, the DNA is TGTGCCAGCAGTGTGGGACATCTGACCGGGGAGCTGTTTTTT. Its protein product is CASSVGHLTGELFF.

The gene calls are TRBV11-3 and TRBJ2-1, with a tentative D call TRBD2 (6 bases). The CDR3 has 17 residues. Germline V gives CDR1 SGHNT, CDR2 YENEEA. Trimming removed 5 bases from V and 9 bases from J, with 26 bases in between. The CDR3: CASSPRRVKLLIGEQFF. The CDR3 DNA reads as TGTGCCAGCAGCCCCCGGAGGGTAAAACTACTGATCGGTGAGCAGTTCTTC.

The rearrangement uses TRBV28 and TRBJ2-1; 14 bases line up with TRBD2. Germline lookup yields CDR1 MDHEN and CDR2 SYDVKM. The CDR3 runs 24 residues. With 4 bases clipped from V and 8 bases from J, the junction kept 31 bases outside the gene matches. CDR3 sequence (DNA): TGTGCCAGCAGTTCCCCTGGACTAGCGGGAGGTCAAAAATACGGAGGAACTCGGCTAGATGAGCAGTTCTTC. Translating it yields CASSSPGLAGGQKYGGTRLDEQFF. The complete variable domain, with remaining parts taken from reference TRBV28 and TRBJ2-1, reads DVKVTQSSRYLVKRTGEKVFLECVQDMDHENMFWYRQDPGLGLRLIYFSYDVKMKEKGDIPEGYSVSREKKERFSLILESASTNQTSMYLCASSSPGLAGGQKYGGTRLDEQFFGPGTRLTVL.

The chain couples TRBV5-4 to TRBJ2-3; D possibly corresponds to TRBD1 (6 bases). Trimming stripped 0 bases from V and 1 base from J, with 15 bases between. Germline assignment: CDR1 SGHNT and CDR2 YYREEE (reference sequence). This CDR3 is built from 17 residues. CDR3 loop: CASSLGNREWGTDTQYF. The CDR3 region has the DNA TGTGCCAGCAGCTTGGGGAACAGGGAATGGGGCACAGATACGCAGTATTTT.

The chain uses TRBV6-6 and TRBJ2-1, with D perhaps TRBD2 (5 bases). V gave up 0 bases and J gave up 2 bases, with 8 bases separating them. The CDR3 covers 15 residues. The germline CDR1 and CDR2 sequences are MNHNY and SVGAGI (reference sequence). The CDR3 nucleotides are TGTGCCAGCAGTTACTCGCCGGAGGCCTACAATGAGCAGTTCTTC. Translated: CASSYSPEAYNEQFF.

This clone has only a few counts. The gene calls are TRBV5-4 and TRBJ2-7; the D is unclear. There are 14 residues in the CDR3. From germline, CDR1 is SGHNT and CDR2 YYREEE (reference sequence). The V and J ends lost 6 bases and 0 bases respectively, with 13 bases between them. The CDR3: CASTPQVSSYEQYF. The DNA of the CDR3 is TGTGCCAGCACCCCGCAGGTCAGCTCCTACGAGCAGTACTTC.